Presented here are 13 T cell receptor beta chains from one specimen sequenced in a study of cytomegalovirus exposure and HLA in healthy donors. The PCR had 60 Vbeta and 13 Jbeta primers. Only in-frame clones appear in the TCRdb table, and some are missing; sequencing was by immunoSEQ multiplex PCR. The sample has 150,000 to 200,000 clones; 60% to 85% are singletons. The material sequenced was PBMCs. Every receptor here comes from a woman aged 40-49 years in good health and CMV-seronegative.

V and J are TRBV7-8 and TRBJ2-7, with D possibly being TRBD2 (5 bases). The germline gives CDR1 SGHVS, CDR2 FQNEAQ. The V and J ends lost 5 bases and 5 bases respectively, with 13 bases between them. The CDR3 is 13 amino acids. As DNA, the CDR3 is TGTGCCAGCAGCCCCCCGGGAAGCCACGAGCAGTACTTC. Protein product: CASSPPGSHEQYF.

The rearrangement links TRBV7-9 to TRBJ2-1, with a tentative D call TRBD1 (5 bases). The CDR3 contains 16 residues. The V and J ends lost 2 bases and 6 bases respectively, with 17 bases between them. CDR1 and CDR2 from the germline V gene are SEHNR and FQNEAQ (reference sequence). CDR3 DNA sequence: TGTGCCAGCAGCTTATTTCTGGGGCCGAGACTCAATGAGCAGTTCTTC. Protein sequence: CASSLFLGPRLNEQFF.

V is TRBV27 and J is TRBJ2-1, with TRBD2 matching over 9 bases. V shed 4 bases, J shed 8 bases, and the junction held 6 bases outside the gene matches. This CDR3 contains 14 residues. The germline gives CDR1 MNHEY, CDR2 SMNVEV (reference sequence). The CDR3 loop reads CASSWASGDYEQFF. CDR3 nucleotides: TGTGCCAGCAGTTGGGCTAGCGGGGACTATGAGCAGTTCTTC.

V is TRBV11-2 and J is TRBJ1-4; D possibly corresponds to TRBD1 (5 bases). The CDR3 runs 15 residues. V was trimmed by 5 bases and J by 4 bases, leaving 14 bases between them. Germline V CDR1 and CDR2: SGHAT, FQNNGV. The CDR3: CASSPIGGLNEKLFF. As DNA, the CDR3 is TGTGCCAGCAGCCCTATCGGGGGACTTAATGAAAAACTGTTTTTT.

The chain recombines TRBV10-3 with TRBJ2-3, with 12 bases lining up with TRBD2. Losses at the gene ends were 4 bases for V and 2 bases for J; bases not matched to a gene: 4. Germline loops: CDR1 ENHRY, CDR2 SYGVKD. This CDR3 region has 16 residues. CDR3 nucleotide sequence: TGTGCCATCAGTGCCTCTAGCGGGGGGGACACAGATACGCAGTATTTT. Translating it yields CAISASSGGDTDTQYF.

Only one count was recorded for this clone. The chain carries TRBV18 and TRBJ1-6; 10 bases map to TRBD1. There are 17 residues in the CDR3. Trimming removed 3 bases from V and 7 bases from J; junction bases left unmatched: 9. In germline, CDR1 is KGHSH, CDR2 LQKENI. This chain's CDR3 is CASSPSGDRGENSPLHF. CDR3 nucleotide sequence: TGTGCCAGCTCACCGTCCGGGGACAGGGGTGAAAATTCACCCCTCCACTTT.

V gene TRBV7-2 combines with J gene TRBJ2-5; possible D gene TRBD1, 6 bases. Matching the DNA end better, TRBJ2-7 makes the J call doubtful. Germline loops: CDR1 SGHTA, CDR2 FQGNSA. The CDR3 totals 14 residues. CDR3 coding DNA: TGTGCCAGCAGCTCTCAGGGGCCGGGCTACGAGCAGTACTTC. Translating it yields CASSSQGPGYEQYF.

The rearrangement links TRBV7-6 to TRBJ1-1; TRBD1 might be the D (6 bases). Germline lookup yields CDR1 SGHVS and CDR2 FNYEAQ. The CDR3 totals 17 residues. The V end lost 0 bases, the J end lost 2 bases, and 16 bases lay between the germline ends. Here the CDR3 DNA reads TGTGCCAGCAGCTTAGCACGAACGACAGGAGCAAACACTGAAGCTTTCTTT. This encodes CASSLARTTGANTEAFF.

J is TRBJ2-3 and V is TRBV5-4, with 9 bases fitting TRBD2. This CDR3 has 15 residues. After removal of 1 base from V and 5 bases from J, the junction contained 5 bases not matched to a gene. CDR1 SGHNT and CDR2 YYREEE come from the germline V gene (reference sequence). CDR3 nucleotide sequence: TGTGCCAGCAGCTTGAGAGCTAGCGGGAAAGATACGCAGTATTTT. Translating it yields CASSLRASGKDTQYF. The full variable domain, its missing parts supplied by reference TRBV5-4 and TRBJ2-3, is ETGVTQSPTHLIKTRGQQVTLRCSSQSGHNTVSWYQQALGQGPQFIFQYYREEENGRGNFPPRFSGLQFPNYSSELNVNALELDDSALYLCASSLRASGKDTQYFGPGTRLTVL.

This clone occurred a few times. This chain uses TRBV5-1 with TRBJ2-7; the D gene is possibly TRBD2 (5 bases). The CDR3 runs 15 residues. Germline CDR1 SGHRS, CDR2 YFSETQ. The V gene lost 3 bases and the J gene lost 0 bases, with 13 bases spanning the gap. In DNA form, the CDR3 reads TGCGCCAGCAGCTCCTCTTTTGCGGGCTCCTACGAGCAGTACTTC. As protein: CASSSSFAGSYEQYF.

The CDR3 DNA reads TGTGCCAGCAGCCCGAGACAGGGACATGGCTACACCTTC. Amino acids: CASSPRQGHGYTF. The V and J genes are TRBV5-6 and TRBJ1-2, with 7 nucleotides matching TRBD1. The CDR3 consists of 13 residues. The germline V gene has CDR1 SGHDT and CDR2 YYEEEE. The ends lost 4 bases at V and 6 bases at J; junction bases unmatched: 6.

This clone appeared once. The gene calls are TRBV2 and TRBJ2-5; a possible D gene is TRBD2 (6 bases). The V end was cut by 7 bases, the J end by 5 bases, with 14 bases between. CDR1 is SNHLY and CDR2 is FYNNEI in the germline V gene. The CDR3 sequence is 13 residues long. CDR3 DNA: TGTGCCAGCATCGGTTATGGGGGGGAGACCCAGTACTTC. Amino acid sequence: CASIGYGGETQYF.

CDR3 residues: CASSVDKNTEAFF. The DNA of the CDR3 is TGTGCCAGCAGCGTAGACAAGAACACTGAAGCTTTCTTT. The chain has TRBV7-7 and TRBJ1-1; D ambiguous. Deletions cut 5 bases from V and 1 base from J, with 8 bases between. The CDR3 is made up of 13 amino acids. Germline CDR1 SSHAT, CDR2 FNYEAQ (reference sequence).